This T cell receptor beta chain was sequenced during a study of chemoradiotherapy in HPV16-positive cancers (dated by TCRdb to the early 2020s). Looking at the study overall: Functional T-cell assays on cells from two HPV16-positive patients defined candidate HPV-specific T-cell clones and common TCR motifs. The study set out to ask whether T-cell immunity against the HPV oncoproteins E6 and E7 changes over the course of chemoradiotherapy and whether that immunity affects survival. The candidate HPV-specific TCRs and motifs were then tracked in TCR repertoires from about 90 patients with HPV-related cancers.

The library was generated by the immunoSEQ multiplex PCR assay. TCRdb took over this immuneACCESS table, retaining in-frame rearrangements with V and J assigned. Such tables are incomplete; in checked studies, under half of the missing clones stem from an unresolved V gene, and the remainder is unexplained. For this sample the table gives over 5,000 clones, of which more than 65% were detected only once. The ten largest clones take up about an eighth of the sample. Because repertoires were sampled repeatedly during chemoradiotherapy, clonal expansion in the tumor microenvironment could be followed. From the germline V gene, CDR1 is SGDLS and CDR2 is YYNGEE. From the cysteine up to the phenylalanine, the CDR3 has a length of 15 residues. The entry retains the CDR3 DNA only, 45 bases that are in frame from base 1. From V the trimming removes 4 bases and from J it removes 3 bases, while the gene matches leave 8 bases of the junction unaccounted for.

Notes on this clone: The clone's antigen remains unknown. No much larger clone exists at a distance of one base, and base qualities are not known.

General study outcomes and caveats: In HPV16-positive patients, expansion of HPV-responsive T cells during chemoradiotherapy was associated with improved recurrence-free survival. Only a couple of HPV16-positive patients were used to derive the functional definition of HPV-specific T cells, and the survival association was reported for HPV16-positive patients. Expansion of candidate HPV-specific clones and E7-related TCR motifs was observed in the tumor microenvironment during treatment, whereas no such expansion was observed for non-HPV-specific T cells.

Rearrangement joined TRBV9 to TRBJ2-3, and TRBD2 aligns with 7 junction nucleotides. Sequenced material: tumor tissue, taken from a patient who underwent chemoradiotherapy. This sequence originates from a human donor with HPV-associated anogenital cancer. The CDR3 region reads CASSMGGSSTDTQYF. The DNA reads TGTGCCAGCAGCATGGGCGGGAGTAGTACAGATACGCAGTATTTT.